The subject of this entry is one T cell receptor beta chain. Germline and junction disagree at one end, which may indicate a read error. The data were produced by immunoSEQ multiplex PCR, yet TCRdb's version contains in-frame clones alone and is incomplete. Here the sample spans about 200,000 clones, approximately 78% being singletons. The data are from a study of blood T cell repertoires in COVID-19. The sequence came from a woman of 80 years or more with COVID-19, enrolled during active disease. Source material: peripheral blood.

CDR3 DNA sequence: TGCGCCAGCAGTTTGGCGTCTAGCGGGGGGGCAGGTTATGAGCAGTTCTTC. Amino acids: CASSLASSGGAGYEQFF. V gene TRBV5-1 combines with J gene TRBJ2-1, with 12 nucleotides matching TRBD2. The CDR3 runs to 17 residues. CDR1 SGHRS and CDR2 YFSETQ come from the germline V gene.